This T cell receptor (beta chain) was recorded in a study of Ad26.COV2.S vaccination and SARS-CoV-2 variants. General observations from the study: While placebo recipients had lower spike-specific TCR breadth, vaccine recipients had more.

Germline CDR1 is SGHRS and CDR2 is YFSETQ. CDR3 length: 17 amino acids. V dropped 4 bases and J dropped 4; count of bases not matched to a gene: 7. Of note for this clone: No antigen is known for it.

Clones were read by immunoSEQ multiplex PCR, and TCRdb kept only the in-frame ones, dropping some. The sample holds hundreds of thousands of clones, 70% to 90% seen once. Treatment described: roughly 18 received Ad26.COV2.S at low or high dose, single or two shots; about 5 received placebo; per-sample allocation not given. Sampling occurred on day 63 after the first vaccine or placebo injection. Boston provided a donor who was an adult aged 18-55 years. This rearrangement joins TRBV5-1 to TRBJ2-3; 15 positions agree with TRBD2. The sequencing used peripheral blood, collected in a trial of Ad26.COV2.S vaccine versus placebo. The source is a person aged 18 to 59 who received the Ad26.COV2.S COVID-19 vaccine or a placebo. This CDR3 reads CASSPGLAGGPADTQYF. The CDR3, as DNA: TGCGCCAGCAGCCCAGGACTAGCGGGAGGGCCAGCAGATACGCAGTATTTT.